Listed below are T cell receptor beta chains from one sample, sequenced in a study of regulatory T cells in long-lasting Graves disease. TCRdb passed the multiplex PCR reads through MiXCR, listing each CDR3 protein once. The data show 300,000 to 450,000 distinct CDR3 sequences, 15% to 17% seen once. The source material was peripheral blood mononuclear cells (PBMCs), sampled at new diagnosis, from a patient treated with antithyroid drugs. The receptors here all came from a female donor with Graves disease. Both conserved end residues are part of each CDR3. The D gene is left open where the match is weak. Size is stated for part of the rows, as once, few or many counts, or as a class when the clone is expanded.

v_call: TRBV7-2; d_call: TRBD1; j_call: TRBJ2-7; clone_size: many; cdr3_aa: CASSWDRGAQYF; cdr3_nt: TGTGCCAGCAGTTGGGACAGGGGGGCGCAGTACTTC
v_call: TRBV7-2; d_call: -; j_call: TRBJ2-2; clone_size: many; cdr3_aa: CASSSAMAGTLKAGELFF; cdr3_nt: TGTGCCAGCAGCTCAGCTATGGCCGGGACGCTTAAGGCCGGGGAGCTGTTTTTT
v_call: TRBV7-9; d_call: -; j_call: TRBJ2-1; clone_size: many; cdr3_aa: CASSYTTNEQFF; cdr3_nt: TGTGCCAGCAGCTACACGACCAATGAGCAGTTCTTC
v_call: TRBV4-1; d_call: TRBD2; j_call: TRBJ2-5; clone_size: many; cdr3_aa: CASSQVSGGAGETQYF; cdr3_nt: TGCGCCAGCAGCCAAGTCAGCGGGGGGGCGGGAGAGACCCAGTACTTC
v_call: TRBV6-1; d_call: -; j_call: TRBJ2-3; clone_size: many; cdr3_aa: CASRGTRARADTQYF; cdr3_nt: TGTGCCAGCAGGGGGACCAGGGCCCGGGCAGATACGCAGTATTTT
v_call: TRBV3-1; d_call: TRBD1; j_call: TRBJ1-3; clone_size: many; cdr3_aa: CASSRLAGGGYTIYF; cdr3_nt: TGTGCCAGCAGCCGGTTGGCAGGGGGCGGCTACACCATATATTTT
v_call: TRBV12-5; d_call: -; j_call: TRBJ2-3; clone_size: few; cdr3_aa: CASGLEGGTDTQYF; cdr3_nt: TGTGCTAGTGGTTTGGAGGGGGGGACAGATACGCAGTATTTT
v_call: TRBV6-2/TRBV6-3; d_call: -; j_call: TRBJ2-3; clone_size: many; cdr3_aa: CASSYFQGGSTDTQYF; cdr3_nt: TGTGCCAGCAGTTACTTCCAGGGTGGAAGTACAGATACGCAGTATTTT
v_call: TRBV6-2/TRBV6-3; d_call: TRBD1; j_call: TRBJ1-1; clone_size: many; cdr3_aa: CASSDPTPGQRSMPEAFF; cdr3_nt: TGTGCCAGCAGTGACCCGACCCCGGGACAGCGAAGTATGCCTGAAGCTTTCTTT
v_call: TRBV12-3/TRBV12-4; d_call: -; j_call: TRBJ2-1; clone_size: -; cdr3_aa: CASSLSSVSSYNEQFF; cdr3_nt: TGTGCCAGCAGTTTAAGCTCGGTTAGCTCCTACAATGAGCAGTTCTTC
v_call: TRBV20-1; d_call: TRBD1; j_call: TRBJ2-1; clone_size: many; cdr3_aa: CSARDPGTGGNEQFF; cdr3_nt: TGCAGTGCTAGAGACCCCGGGACAGGGGGCAATGAGCAGTTCTTC
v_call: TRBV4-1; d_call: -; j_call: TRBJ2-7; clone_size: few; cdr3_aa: CASSTVTFYEQYF; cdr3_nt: TGCGCCAGCAGCACAGTTACTTTCTACGAGCAGTACTTC
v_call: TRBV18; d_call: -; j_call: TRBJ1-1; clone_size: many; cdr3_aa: CASSRGHLNTEAFF; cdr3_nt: TGTGCCAGCTCCCGGGGACACCTGAACACTGAAGCTTTCTTT
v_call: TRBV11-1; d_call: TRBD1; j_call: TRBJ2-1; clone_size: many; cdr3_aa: CASSGTTGARIYNEQFF; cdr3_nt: TGTGCCAGCAGCGGAACGACAGGGGCGAGGATATACAATGAGCAGTTCTTC
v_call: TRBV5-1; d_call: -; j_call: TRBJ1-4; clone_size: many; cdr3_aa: CASSLGVGAAGANEKLFF; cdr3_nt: TGCGCCAGCAGCTTGGGGGTCGGGGCCGCGGGGGCTAATGAAAAACTGTTTTTT
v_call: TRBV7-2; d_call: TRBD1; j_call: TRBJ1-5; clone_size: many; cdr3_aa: CASSLDGSRYRGSNQPQHF; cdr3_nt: TGTGCCAGCAGCTTAGATGGGTCGAGGTACAGGGGCAGCAATCAGCCCCAGCATTTT
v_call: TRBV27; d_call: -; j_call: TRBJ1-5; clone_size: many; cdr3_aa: CASSLGYGGNQPQHF; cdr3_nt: TGTGCCAGCAGTTTAGGTTACGGGGGCAATCAGCCCCAGCATTTT
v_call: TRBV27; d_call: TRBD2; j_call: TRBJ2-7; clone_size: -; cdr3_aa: CASSLSGGGYEQYF; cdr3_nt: TGTGCCAGCAGTTTGTCGGGAGGGGGCTACGAGCAGTACTTC
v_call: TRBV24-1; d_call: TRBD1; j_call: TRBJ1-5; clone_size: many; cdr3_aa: CATSDHRGSNQPQHF; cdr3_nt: TGTGCCACCAGTGATCACAGGGGTAGCAATCAGCCCCAGCATTTT
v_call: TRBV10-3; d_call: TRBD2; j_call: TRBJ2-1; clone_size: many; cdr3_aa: CAISRRTSGKYNEQFF; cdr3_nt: TGTGCCATCAGTCGGAGGACTAGCGGGAAATACAATGAGCAGTTCTTC
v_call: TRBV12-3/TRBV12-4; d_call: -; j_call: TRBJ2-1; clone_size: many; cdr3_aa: CASTNRGGWQFF; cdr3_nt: TGTGCCAGCACCAACCGAGGGGGGTGGCAGTTCTTC
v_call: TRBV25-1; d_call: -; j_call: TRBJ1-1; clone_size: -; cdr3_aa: CASSEFPSGRSNTEAFF; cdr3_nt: TGTGCCAGCAGTGAATTCCCCTCGGGACGGTCGAACACTGAAGCTTTCTTT
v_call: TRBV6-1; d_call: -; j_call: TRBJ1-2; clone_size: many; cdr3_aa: CATGSGYTF; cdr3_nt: TGTGCCACAGGGAGTGGCTACACCTTC
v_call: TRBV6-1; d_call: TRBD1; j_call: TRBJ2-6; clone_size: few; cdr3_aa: CASSSTGATGANVLTF; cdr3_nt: TGTGCCAGCAGCTCGACAGGGGCAACTGGGGCCAACGTCCTGACTTTC
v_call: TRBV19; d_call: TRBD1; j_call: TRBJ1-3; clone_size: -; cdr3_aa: CASEVPTEGARGNTIYF; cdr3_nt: TGTGCCAGTGAAGTTCCAACCGAGGGGGCCCGAGGAAACACCATATATTTT
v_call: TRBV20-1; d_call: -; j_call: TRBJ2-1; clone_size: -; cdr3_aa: CSAAQTYNEQFF; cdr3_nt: TGCAGTGCTGCACAGACATACAATGAGCAGTTCTTC
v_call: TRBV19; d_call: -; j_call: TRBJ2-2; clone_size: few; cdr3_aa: CASSRRSDYTGELFF; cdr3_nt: TGTGCCAGTAGTAGAAGGTCGGACTACACCGGGGAGCTGTTTTTT